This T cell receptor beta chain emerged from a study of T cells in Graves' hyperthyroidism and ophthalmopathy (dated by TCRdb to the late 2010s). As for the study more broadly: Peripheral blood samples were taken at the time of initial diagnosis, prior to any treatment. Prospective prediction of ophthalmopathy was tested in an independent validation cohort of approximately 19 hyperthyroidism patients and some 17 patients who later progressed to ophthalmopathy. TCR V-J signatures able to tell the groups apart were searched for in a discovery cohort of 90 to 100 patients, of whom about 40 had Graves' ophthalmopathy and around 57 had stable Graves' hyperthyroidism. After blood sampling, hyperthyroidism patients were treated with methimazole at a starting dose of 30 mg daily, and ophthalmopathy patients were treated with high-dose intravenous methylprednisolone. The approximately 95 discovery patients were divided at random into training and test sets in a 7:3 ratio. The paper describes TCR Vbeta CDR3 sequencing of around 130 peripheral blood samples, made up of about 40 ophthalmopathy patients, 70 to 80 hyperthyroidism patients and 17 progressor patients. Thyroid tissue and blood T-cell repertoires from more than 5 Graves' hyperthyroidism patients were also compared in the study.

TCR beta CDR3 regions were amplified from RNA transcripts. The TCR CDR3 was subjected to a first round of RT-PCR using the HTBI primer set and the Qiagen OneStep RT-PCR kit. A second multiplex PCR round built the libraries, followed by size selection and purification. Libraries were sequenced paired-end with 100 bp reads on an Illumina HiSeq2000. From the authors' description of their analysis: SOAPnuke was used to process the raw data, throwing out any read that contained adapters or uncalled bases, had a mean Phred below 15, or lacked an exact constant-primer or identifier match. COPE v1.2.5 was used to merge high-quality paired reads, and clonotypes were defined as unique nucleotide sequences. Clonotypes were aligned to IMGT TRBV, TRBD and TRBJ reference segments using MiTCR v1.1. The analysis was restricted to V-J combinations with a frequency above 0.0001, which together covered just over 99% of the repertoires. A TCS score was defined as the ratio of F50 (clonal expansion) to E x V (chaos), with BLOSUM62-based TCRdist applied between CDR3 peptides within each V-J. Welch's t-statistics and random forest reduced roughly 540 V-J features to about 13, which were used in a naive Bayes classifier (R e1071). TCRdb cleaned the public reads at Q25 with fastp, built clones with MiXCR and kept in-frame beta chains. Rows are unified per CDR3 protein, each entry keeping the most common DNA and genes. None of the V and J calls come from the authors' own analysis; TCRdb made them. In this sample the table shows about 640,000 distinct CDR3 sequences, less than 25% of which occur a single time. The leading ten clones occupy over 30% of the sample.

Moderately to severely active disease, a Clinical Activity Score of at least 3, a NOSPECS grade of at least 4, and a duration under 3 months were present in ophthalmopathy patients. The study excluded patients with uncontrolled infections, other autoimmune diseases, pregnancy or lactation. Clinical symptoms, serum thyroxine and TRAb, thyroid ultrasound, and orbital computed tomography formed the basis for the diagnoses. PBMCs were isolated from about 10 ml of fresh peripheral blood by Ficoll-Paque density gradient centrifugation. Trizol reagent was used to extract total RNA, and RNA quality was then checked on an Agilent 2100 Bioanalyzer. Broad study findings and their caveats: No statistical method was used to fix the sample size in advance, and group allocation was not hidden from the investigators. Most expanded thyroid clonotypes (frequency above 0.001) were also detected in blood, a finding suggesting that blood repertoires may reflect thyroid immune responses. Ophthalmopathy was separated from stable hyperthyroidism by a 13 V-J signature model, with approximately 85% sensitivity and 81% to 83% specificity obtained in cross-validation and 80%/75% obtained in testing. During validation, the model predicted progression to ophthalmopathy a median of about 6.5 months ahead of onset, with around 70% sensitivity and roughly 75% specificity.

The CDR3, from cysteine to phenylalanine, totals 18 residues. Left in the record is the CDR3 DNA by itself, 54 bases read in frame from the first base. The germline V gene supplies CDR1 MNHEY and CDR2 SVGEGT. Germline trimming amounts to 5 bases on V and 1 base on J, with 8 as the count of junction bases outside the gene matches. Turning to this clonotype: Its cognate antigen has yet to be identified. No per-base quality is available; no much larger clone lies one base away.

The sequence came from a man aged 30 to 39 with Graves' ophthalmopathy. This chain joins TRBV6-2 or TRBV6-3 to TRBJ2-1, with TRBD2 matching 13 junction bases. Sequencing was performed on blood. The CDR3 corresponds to CASSTSGTSGNSYNEQFF. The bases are TGTGCCAGCAGTACATCCGGGACTAGCGGGAATTCCTACAATGAGCAGTTCTTC.